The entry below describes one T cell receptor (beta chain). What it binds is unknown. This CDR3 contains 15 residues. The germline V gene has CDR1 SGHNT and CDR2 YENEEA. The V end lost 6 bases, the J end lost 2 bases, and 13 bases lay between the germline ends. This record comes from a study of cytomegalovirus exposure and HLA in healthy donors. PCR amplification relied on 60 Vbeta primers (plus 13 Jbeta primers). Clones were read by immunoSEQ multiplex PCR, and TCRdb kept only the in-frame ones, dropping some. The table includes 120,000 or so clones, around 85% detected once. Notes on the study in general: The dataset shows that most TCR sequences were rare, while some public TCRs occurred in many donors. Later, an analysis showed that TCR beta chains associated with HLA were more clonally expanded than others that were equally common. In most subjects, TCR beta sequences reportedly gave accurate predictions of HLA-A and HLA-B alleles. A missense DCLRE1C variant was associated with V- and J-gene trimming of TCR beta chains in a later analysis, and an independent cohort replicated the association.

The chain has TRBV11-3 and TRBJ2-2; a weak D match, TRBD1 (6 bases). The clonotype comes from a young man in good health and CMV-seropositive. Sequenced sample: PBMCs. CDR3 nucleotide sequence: TGTGCCAGCAGTCCCGGGACACCTAACACCGGGGAGCTGTTTTTT. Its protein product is CASSPGTPNTGELFF.